Shown below are 27 T cell receptor beta chains from a single sample sequenced in a study of T-cell reconstitution after alpha-beta-depleted transplantation in children. Unique molecular identifiers were used to barcode this TCRbeta library. TCRdb recomputed calls from the PCR reads with MiXCR, one row per CDR3 protein. This sample has some 600,000 distinct CDR3 sequences, with 13% found just once. Source: PBMCs, mostly from graft donor cells, taken 360 days after TCRalphabeta/CD19-depleted stem cell transplant. These receptors were obtained from a male patient between 10 and 17 years old who had a stem cell transplant for acute myeloid leukemia, so the T cells may come from the graft donor.

This clonotype showed up many times. V is TRBV12-3 or TRBV12-4 and J is TRBJ2-1; weak D call: TRBD2 (5 bases). The CDR3 loop spans 14 amino acids. The ends were cut back, 5 bases at V and 14 bases at J, with 22 bases in the middle. CDR3 DNA sequence: TGTGCCAGCAGTCTAGACACCCGTCGGCTAGCTGAGTTCTTC. It is translated as CASSLDTRRLAEFF.

This clonotype was seen ten or more times. The rearrangement links TRBV11-3 to TRBJ2-4; TRBD2 agrees at 15 bases. CDR1 and CDR2 from the germline V gene are SGHNT and YENEEA. The CDR3 sequence is 20 residues long. Trimming at V came to 1 base and at J to 1 base, leaving 8 bases not matched to a gene. The CDR3 region has the DNA TGTGCCAGCAGCTTAGTTGGGACTAGCGGGAGGTCCCTCGCCAAAAACATTCAGTACTTC. This codes for CASSLVGTSGRSLAKNIQYF. The full variable domain, with the rest looked up from reference TRBV11-3 and TRBJ2-4, is EAGVVQSPRYKIIEKKQPVAFWCNPISGHNTLYWYLQNLGQGPELLIRYENEEAVDDSQLPKDRFSAERLKGVDSTLKIQPAELGDSAVYLCASSLVGTSGRSLAKNIQYFGAGTRLSVL.

There are a few counts of this clonotype. The V and J genes are TRBV7-2 and TRBJ1-5, with 8 bases fitting TRBD1. Per the germline V gene, CDR1 is SGHTA and CDR2 is FQGNSA. The junction had 2 bases not matched to a gene; V was cut back by 2 bases and J by 5 bases. CDR3 length equals 14 residues. CDR3 loop: CASSLPTGDQPQHF. CDR3 sequence (DNA): TGTGCCAGCAGCTTACCGACAGGGGATCAGCCCCAGCATTTT.

This clonotype has more than one count but fewer than ten. The J gene is TRBJ2-1, the V gene TRBV5-1; 8 positions agree with TRBD2. Germline assignment: CDR1 SGHRS and CDR2 YFSETQ. The V segment lost 4 bases and the J segment 2 bases; nucleotides outside the gene matches: 11. The CDR3 sequence is 17 residues long. In DNA, the CDR3 is TGCGCCAGCAGCCTGATATTCGGGACTAGTCCCTACAATGAGCAGTTCTTC. This translates into CASSLIFGTSPYNEQFF.

The V call is TRBV7-6, the J call TRBJ1-4; a possible D gene is TRBD1 (5 bases). The CDR3 has 14 amino acids. V was pared by 5 bases and J by 4 bases, with 11 bases between. Germline V gene sequence: CDR1 SGHVS, CDR2 FNYEAQ. The CDR3 protein is CASSVGPINEKLFF. In DNA, the CDR3 is TGTGCCAGCAGCGTGGGACCGATTAATGAAAAACTGTTTTTT.

The gene calls are TRBV28 and TRBJ2-7, with 12 bases fitting TRBD1. In germline, CDR1 is MDHEN, CDR2 SYDVKM. V lost 3 bases, J lost 9 bases, and 3 bases stayed unmatched. The CDR3 loop spans 13 amino acids. CDR3 protein: CASSFRDRGPQYF. Written as DNA, the CDR3 is TGTGCCAGCAGTTTCCGGGACAGGGGGCCGCAGTACTTC.

The chain has TRBV18 and TRBJ2-7; perhaps TRBD1 as D (5 bases). Germline V gives CDR1 KGHSH, CDR2 LQKENI. This CDR3 is built from 17 residues. Deletions cut 3 bases from V and 2 bases from J, with 20 bases between. Written as DNA, the CDR3 is TGTGCCAGCTCACCCACAGCATGGGTCCCAGGGACCTACGAGCAGTACTTC. Its protein is CASSPTAWVPGTYEQYF.

This clonotype has just a few counts. The chain links TRBV6-2 or TRBV6-3 to TRBJ1-1; D unresolved. The CDR3 is 14 amino acids. Deletions cut 8 bases from V and 0 bases from J, with 13 bases between. Germline CDR1 and CDR2: MNHEY and SVGEGT. CDR3 region: CASSEGVVNTEAFF. The DNA for the CDR3 is TGTGCCAGCTCCGAGGGCGTCGTGAACACTGAAGCTTTCTTT.

This clonotype has only a few counts. The rearrangement joins TRBV9 to TRBJ2-7; D may be TRBD2 (6 bases). Trimming removed 0 bases at V and 0 bases at J, with 10 bases between. There are 15 residues in the CDR3. Germline V gene data show CDR1 as SGDLS and CDR2 as YYNGEE. CDR3 residues: CASSVGRGSSYEQYF. The DNA for the CDR3 is TGTGCCAGCAGCGTAGGGAGGGGTTCCTCCTACGAGCAGTACTTC. The complete variable domain, with remaining parts taken from reference TRBV9 and TRBJ2-7, reads DSGVTQTPKHLITATGQRVTLRCSPRSGDLSVYWYQQSLDQGLQFLIQYYNGEERAKGNILERFSAQQFPDLHSELNLSSLELGDSALYFCASSVGRGSSYEQYFGPGTRLTVT.

This clonotype was seen a handful of times. The chain uses TRBV6-5 and TRBJ1-1, with D tentatively TRBD1 (5 bases). The CDR3 sequence is 15 residues long. Trimming stripped 4 bases from V and 5 bases from J, with 17 bases between. The germline V gene encodes CDR1 MNHEY and CDR2 SVGAGI. CDR3 in DNA: TGTGCCAGCAGTTCCCACCCCATGGGGGTGACTGAAGCTTTCTTT. Its translation: CASSSHPMGVTEAFF.

In this sample, this clonotype turned up a few times. The rearrangement uses TRBV28 and TRBJ2-1; D remains unclear. Germline V gene sequence: CDR1 MDHEN, CDR2 SYDVKM. This CDR3 contains 14 residues. Trimming took 0 bases from V and 10 from J, leaving 13 bases between them. The CDR3 DNA reads TGTGCCAGCAGTTTATGGGACGCCAAAAGCGAGCAGTTCTTC. Amino acid sequence: CASSLWDAKSEQFF.

This clonotype was counted at least ten times. V usage is TRBV24-1 and J usage is TRBJ2-2; weak D call: TRBD1 (5 bases). The CDR3 is 16 amino acids. CDR1 and CDR2 (germline): KGHDR, SFDVKD. V was shortened by 1 base and J by 4 bases, with 12 bases between the two germline ends. CDR3 in amino acids: CATSDLSRVGTGELFF. CDR3 DNA: TGTGCCACCAGTGATTTAAGCAGGGTCGGCACCGGGGAGCTGTTTTTT.

V usage is TRBV28 and J usage is TRBJ1-2; D perhaps matches TRBD1 (6 bases). The germline gives CDR1 MDHEN, CDR2 SYDVKM. V shed 2 bases and J shed 4 bases, with 17 bases lying between them. CDR3 size: 16 residues. This chain's CDR3 is CASSLSWEGGSYGYTF. CDR3 nucleotide sequence: TGTGCCAGCAGTTTAAGTTGGGAGGGGGGGAGCTATGGCTACACCTTC.

In this sample, this clonotype turned up many times. The rearrangement links TRBV9 to TRBJ2-3; tentative D call: TRBD2 (7 bases). Trimming removed 5 bases at V and 0 bases at J, with 16 bases between. Germline V gives CDR1 SGDLS, CDR2 YYNGEE. The length of the CDR3 is 16 residues. CDR3 residues: CASSRTGGPSTDTQYF. The DNA of the CDR3 is TGTGCCAGCAGTCGGACGGGGGGCCCAAGCACAGATACGCAGTATTTT. The entire variable domain, with the rest obtained from reference TRBV9 and TRBJ2-3, is as follows: DSGVTQTPKHLITATGQRVTLRCSPRSGDLSVYWYQQSLDQGLQFLIQYYNGEERAKGNILERFSAQQFPDLHSELNLSSLELGDSALYFCASSRTGGPSTDTQYFGPGTRLTVL.

This clonotype has a handful of counts. The chain has TRBV6-1 and TRBJ1-5; 7 bases are shared with TRBD1. Germline V gene sequence: CDR1 MNHNS, CDR2 SASEGT. The CDR3 contains 13 residues. Losses at the gene ends were 6 bases for V and 6 bases for J; bases not matched to a gene: 5. CDR3 sequence reads: CASSRQGGQPQHF. The CDR3 coding sequence is TGTGCCAGCAGCCGACAGGGCGGTCAGCCCCAGCATTTT.

This clonotype was recorded at least ten times. The J gene is TRBJ2-1, the V gene TRBV6-5; D is undetermined. Trimming left V 1 base short and J 1 base short, with 5 bases between. The CDR3 runs 14 residues. Germline lookup yields CDR1 MNHEY and CDR2 SVGAGI. CDR3 sequence: CASSYWRSYNEQFF. CDR3 coding DNA: TGTGCCAGCAGTTACTGGCGGTCCTACAATGAGCAGTTCTTC.

This chain joins TRBV29-1 and TRBJ1-4; D remains unclear. This CDR3 contains 13 residues. V lost 7 bases and J lost 4, with 13 bases in between. Germline values: CDR1 SQVTM, CDR2 ANQGSEA. CDR3 sequence: CSGRGLLNEKLFF. The CDR3 coding sequence is TGCAGCGGAAGAGGCCTCCTTAATGAAAAACTGTTTTTT.

In its sample, this clonotype was seen many times. V gene TRBV7-9 combines with J gene TRBJ2-7; 8 bases agree with TRBD1. The CDR3 totals 15 residues. Germline V gives CDR1 SEHNR, CDR2 FQNEAQ (reference sequence). J lost 2 bases, V lost 4 bases, and 7 bases had no gene match. CDR3 sequence reads: CASSSWDRSPYEQYF. CDR3 sequence (DNA): TGTGCCAGCAGCTCATGGGACAGGTCGCCCTACGAGCAGTACTTC.

The chain recombines TRBV7-2 with TRBJ2-4; D unresolved. The V end lost 4 bases, the J end lost 1 base, and 8 bases lay between the germline ends. This CDR3 has 14 amino acids. The germline V gene encodes CDR1 SGHTA and CDR2 FQGNSA. The CDR3 here is CASSSADAKNIQYF. Here the CDR3 DNA reads TGTGCCAGCAGCTCGGCGGACGCCAAAAACATTCAGTACTTC.

The chain is built from TRBV20-1 and TRBJ2-3; TRBD1 matches at 7 bases. V lost 6 bases, J lost 0 bases, and 9 bases stayed unmatched. Germline V CDR1 and CDR2: DFQATT, SNEGSKA (reference sequence). The CDR3 runs to 15 residues. CDR3 in DNA: TGCAGTGCGCCAGACAGGGTACGAAGCACAGATACGCAGTATTTT. Its translation: CSAPDRVRSTDTQYF.

This clonotype has only a few counts. CDR3 nucleotide sequence: TGCAGCGTTGAAGATTCAGCGGGAGACAATGAGCAGTTCTTC. Residues: CSVEDSAGDNEQFF. The chain uses TRBV29-1 and TRBJ2-1, with 8 nucleotides matching TRBD2. Trimming removed 0 bases from V and 5 bases from J; junction bases left unmatched: 3. Germline V gives CDR1 SQVTM, CDR2 ANQGSEA. The CDR3 runs to 14 residues.

This clonotype was seen more than once but under ten times. The gene calls are TRBV27 and TRBJ2-1; 7 nucleotides align to TRBD1. The CDR3 is made up of 15 amino acids. The junction had 5 bases not matched to a gene; V was cut back by 2 bases and J by 4 bases. From germline, CDR1 is MNHEY and CDR2 SMNVEV (reference sequence). CDR3 DNA sequence: TGTGCCAGCAGTTTAACTGGGACAGCTTACAATGAGCAGTTCTTC. This codes for CASSLTGTAYNEQFF.

The genes are TRBV5-1 and TRBJ2-2; unclear D gene. This CDR3 comprises 14 residues. Germline assignment: CDR1 SGHRS and CDR2 YFSETQ. V lost 4 bases to trimming and J lost 1 base, with 8 bases between them. This chain's CDR3 is CASSPYMNTGELFF. The DNA of the CDR3 is TGCGCCAGCAGCCCCTACATGAACACCGGGGAGCTGTTTTTT.

There are many counts of this clonotype. The V gene is TRBV2, the J gene TRBJ2-1; TRBD2 is a possible D gene (5 bases). Germline V lookup: CDR1 SNHLY, CDR2 FYNNEI. Trimming left V 6 bases short and J 2 bases short, with 11 bases between. This CDR3 contains 14 residues. In nucleotides, the CDR3 is TGTGCCAGCAGAGAGGTAGCGACCTACAATGAGCAGTTCTTC. Its translation: CASREVATYNEQFF.

The chain joins TRBV10-3 to TRBJ2-1, with 11 bases matching TRBD2. J gave up 9 bases and V 7 bases, and 11 bases lay outside the gene matches. The CDR3 consists of 15 residues. CDR1 is ENHRY and CDR2 is SYGVKD in the germline V gene. CDR3 DNA: TGTGCCATCAACTCCCTAGCGGGAGGTCGGGGTGAGCAGTTCTTC. Protein sequence: CAINSLAGGRGEQFF.

In its sample, this clonotype was seen a few times. J is TRBJ2-7 and V is TRBV29-1; possibly TRBD2 for D (5 bases). The V and J ends lost 1 base and 6 bases respectively, with 16 bases between them. The CDR3 covers 14 residues. Germline V lookup: CDR1 SQVTM, CDR2 ANQGSEA. The CDR3 spells CSVEGVGVKGEQYF. The CDR3 region has the DNA TGCAGCGTTGAAGGAGTCGGGGTGAAGGGCGAGCAGTACTTC.

This clonotype was detected only a few times. The J gene is TRBJ2-7, the V gene TRBV6-2 or TRBV6-3; possibly TRBD2 for D (5 bases). The germline V and J ends were trimmed by 0 bases and 0 bases, with 12 bases remaining between them. Germline CDR1 MNHEY, CDR2 SVGEGT. The CDR3 consists of 16 residues. This CDR3 reads CASSYSDWSFSYEQYF. In DNA, the CDR3 is TGTGCCAGCAGTTACTCGGACTGGTCCTTCTCCTACGAGCAGTACTTC.